The next 11 T cell receptor beta chains were all read from a single sample in a study of T cells in Graves' hyperthyroidism and ophthalmopathy. Authors of the study amplified TCR beta CDR3 regions from RNA transcripts. First-round RT-PCR targeting the TCR CDR3 was performed with the HTBI primer set. TCRdb processed the multiplex PCR reads anew with MiXCR; each CDR3 protein has one entry. The sample lists roughly 240,000 distinct CDR3 sequences, 15% to 20% seen once, with around 28% in the top ten. Sample: blood. These receptors all stem from a woman in her late teens or twenties with Graves' ophthalmopathy.

This clonotype was found many times. This chain connects TRBV5-1 to TRBJ2-7; tentative D call: TRBD1 (6 bases). The V gene lost 2 bases and the J gene lost 6 bases, with 9 bases spanning the gap. This CDR3 spans 12 amino acids. CDR1 is SGHRS and CDR2 is YFSETQ in the germline V gene. CDR3 bases: TGCGCCAGCAGCTTACAGGGCCGCGAGCAGTACTTC. It translates to CASSLQGREQYF. Filled out from reference TRBV5-1 and TRBJ2-7, the complete variable domain reads KAGVTQTPRYLIKTRGQQVTLSCSPISGHRSVSWYQQTPGQGLQFLFEYFSETQRNKGNFPGRFSGRQFSNSRSEMNVSTLELGDSALYLCASSLQGREQYFGPGTRLTVT.

This clonotype was counted ten times or more. V is TRBV3-1 and J is TRBJ1-5; D call uncertain. The V end was cut by 1 base, the J end by 4 bases, with 5 bases between. This CDR3 is 13 amino acids long. The germline gives CDR1 LGHDT, CDR2 YNNKEL (reference sequence). DNA for the CDR3: TGTGCCAGCAGCCAAGCGCCGAATCAGCCCCAGCATTTT. Translated: CASSQAPNQPQHF.

There are many counts of this clonotype. The chain links TRBV4-3 to TRBJ2-2; no reliable D call. V was shortened by 0 bases and J by 2 bases, with 7 bases between the two germline ends. The CDR3 covers 15 residues. The germline V gene has CDR1 LGHNA and CDR2 YSLEER. CDR3 bases: TGCGCCAGCAGCCAAGATACCCTTAACACCGGGGAGCTGTTTTTT. This gives the protein CASSQDTLNTGELFF.

V is TRBV12-3 or TRBV12-4 and J is TRBJ2-5; 8 bases are shared with TRBD2. Unmatched junction bases numbered 20, after V lost 5 bases and J lost 9 bases. CDR3 length equals 17 residues. CDR3 sequence: CASSPYRTSGPTSSQYF. CDR3 coding DNA: TGTGCCAGCAGTCCCTACCGTACTAGCGGACCCACAAGCTCCCAGTACTTC.

The chain employs TRBV15 and TRBJ2-1; TRBD1 aligns across 10 bases. Germline CDR1 and CDR2: LNHNV and YYDKDF (reference sequence). The trim removed 3 bases at V and 5 bases at J, leaving 7 bases unmatched. The CDR3 is made up of 16 amino acids. The CDR3 nucleotides read TGTGCCACCAGCAGGGCTGACAGGGGGCCTGACAATGAGCAGTTCTTC. This translates into CATSRADRGPDNEQFF.

This clonotype was counted ten times or more. J is TRBJ1-2 and V is TRBV29-1; D might be TRBD1 (6 bases). The germline V gene has CDR1 SQVTM and CDR2 ANQGSEA. The CDR3 is 14 amino acids. The CDR3: CSYYGPGASYGYTF. As DNA, the CDR3 is TGCAGTTACTATGGGCCAGGGGCTAGCTATGGCTACACCTTC.

This clonotype has at least ten counts. The chain joins TRBV6-6 to TRBJ2-1, with unresolved D. The CDR3 consists of 11 residues. Trimming stripped 2 bases from V and 5 bases from J, with 1 base between. The V gene's germline CDR1 is MNHNY and CDR2 SVGAGI (reference sequence). The CDR3 spells CASSYDNEQFF. The CDR3 nucleotides are TGTGCCAGCAGTTACGACAATGAGCAGTTCTTC.

This clonotype was observed many times. J is TRBJ1-1 and V is TRBV6-4; D is possibly TRBD1 (6 bases). Trimming took off 5 bases at V and 5 bases at J, with 12 bases between the two ends. CDR3 length: 13 residues. Germline V lookup: CDR1 MRHNA, CDR2 SNTAGT. The chain's CDR3 is CASSMLTGTEAFF. CDR3 nucleotide sequence: TGTGCCAGCAGTATGCTTACAGGGACTGAAGCTTTCTTT.

This clonotype was seen repeatedly, ten times or more. V and J are TRBV12-3 or TRBV12-4 and TRBJ2-7; no definite D call. The CDR3 length is 14 residues. The V and J ends lost 1 base and 3 bases respectively, with 10 bases between them. The CDR3 here is CASSLGGPSYEQYF. CDR3 coding DNA: TGTGCCAGCAGTTTAGGAGGTCCTAGCTACGAGCAGTACTTC.

On this clonotype: A clone one base away is much larger, so this may be a read error. The chain joins TRBV29-1 to TRBJ1-2; D is unclear. Trimming cost V 3 bases and J 6 bases, with 17 bases left between them. Germline CDR1 and CDR2: SQVTM and ANQGSEA. The CDR3 extends over 14 amino acids. CDR3 DNA sequence: TGCAGCGTTGACATGGATATTGCCTCGGATGGCTACACCTTC. Translating it yields CSVDMDIASDGYTF.

This clonotype was seen repeatedly, ten times or more. CDR3 residues: CASSSPPSGDYGYTF. The CDR3 bases are TGTGCCAGCAGTTCCCCACCCTCAGGGGACTATGGCTACACCTTC. The V call is TRBV28, the J call TRBJ1-2; tentative D call: TRBD1 (6 bases). CDR3 length: 15 amino acids. V was cut by 4 bases and J by 3 bases, with 15 bases left in between. Germline V gives CDR1 MDHEN, CDR2 SYDVKM.